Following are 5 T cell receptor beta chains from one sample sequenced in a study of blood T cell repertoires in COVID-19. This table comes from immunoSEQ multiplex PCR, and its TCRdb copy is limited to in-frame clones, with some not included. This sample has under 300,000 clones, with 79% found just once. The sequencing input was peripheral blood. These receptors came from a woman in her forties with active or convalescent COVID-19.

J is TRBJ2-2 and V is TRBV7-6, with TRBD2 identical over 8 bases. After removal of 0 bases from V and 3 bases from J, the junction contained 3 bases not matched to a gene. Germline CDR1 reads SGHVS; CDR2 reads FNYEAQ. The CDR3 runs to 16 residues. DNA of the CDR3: TGTGCCAGCAGCTTAGCCCGGGGGGGGGACACCGGGGAGCTGTTTTTT. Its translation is CASSLARGGDTGELFF.

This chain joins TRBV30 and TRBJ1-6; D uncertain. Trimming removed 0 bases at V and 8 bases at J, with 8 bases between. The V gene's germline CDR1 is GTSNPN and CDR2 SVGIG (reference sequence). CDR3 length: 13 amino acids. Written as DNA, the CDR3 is TGTGCCTGGAGTGTACAAGAGGATTCACCCCTCCACTTT. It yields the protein CAWSVQEDSPLHF.

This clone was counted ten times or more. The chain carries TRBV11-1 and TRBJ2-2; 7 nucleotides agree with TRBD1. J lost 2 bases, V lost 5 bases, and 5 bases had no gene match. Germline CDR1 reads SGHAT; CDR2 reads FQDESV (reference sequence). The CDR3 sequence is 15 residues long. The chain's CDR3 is CASSKDRANTGELFF. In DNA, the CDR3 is TGTGCCAGCAGCAAAGACAGGGCTAACACCGGGGAGCTGTTTTTT.

Written as DNA, the CDR3 is TGCGCCAGCAGCCAAGATACGGCGGGCCAGCCCCAGCATTTT. It encodes CASSQDTAGQPQHF. The chain couples TRBV4-1 to TRBJ1-5; unclear D gene. The CDR3 contains 14 residues. The germline gives CDR1 MGHRA, CDR2 YSYEKL. Deletions cut 0 bases from V and 7 bases from J, with 10 bases between.

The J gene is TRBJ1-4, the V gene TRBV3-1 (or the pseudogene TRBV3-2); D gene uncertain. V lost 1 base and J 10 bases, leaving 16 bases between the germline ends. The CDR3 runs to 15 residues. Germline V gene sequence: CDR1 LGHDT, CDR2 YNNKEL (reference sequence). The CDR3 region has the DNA TGTGCCAGCAGCCAAGTGAAGCCTACGAGTGGAAAACTGTTTTTT. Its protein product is CASSQVKPTSGKLFF.